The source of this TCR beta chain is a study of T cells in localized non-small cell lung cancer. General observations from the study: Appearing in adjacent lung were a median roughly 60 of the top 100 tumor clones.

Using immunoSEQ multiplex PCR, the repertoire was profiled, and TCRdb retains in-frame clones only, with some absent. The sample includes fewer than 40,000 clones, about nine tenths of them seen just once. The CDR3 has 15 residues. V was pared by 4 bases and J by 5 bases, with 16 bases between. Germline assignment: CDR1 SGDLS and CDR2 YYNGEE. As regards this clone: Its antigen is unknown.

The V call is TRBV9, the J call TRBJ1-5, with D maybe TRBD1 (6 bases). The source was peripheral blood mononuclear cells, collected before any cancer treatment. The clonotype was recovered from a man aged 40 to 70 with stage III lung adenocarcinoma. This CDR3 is CASSIAGGADQPQHF. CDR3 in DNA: TGTGCCAGCAGCATCGCGGGGGGGGCGGATCAGCCCCAGCATTTT. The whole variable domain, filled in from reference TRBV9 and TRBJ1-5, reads DSGVTQTPKHLITATGQRVTLRCSPRSGDLSVYWYQQSLDQGLQFLIQYYNGEERAKGNILERFSAQQFPDLHSELNLSSLELGDSALYFCASSIAGGADQPQHFGDGTRLSIL.